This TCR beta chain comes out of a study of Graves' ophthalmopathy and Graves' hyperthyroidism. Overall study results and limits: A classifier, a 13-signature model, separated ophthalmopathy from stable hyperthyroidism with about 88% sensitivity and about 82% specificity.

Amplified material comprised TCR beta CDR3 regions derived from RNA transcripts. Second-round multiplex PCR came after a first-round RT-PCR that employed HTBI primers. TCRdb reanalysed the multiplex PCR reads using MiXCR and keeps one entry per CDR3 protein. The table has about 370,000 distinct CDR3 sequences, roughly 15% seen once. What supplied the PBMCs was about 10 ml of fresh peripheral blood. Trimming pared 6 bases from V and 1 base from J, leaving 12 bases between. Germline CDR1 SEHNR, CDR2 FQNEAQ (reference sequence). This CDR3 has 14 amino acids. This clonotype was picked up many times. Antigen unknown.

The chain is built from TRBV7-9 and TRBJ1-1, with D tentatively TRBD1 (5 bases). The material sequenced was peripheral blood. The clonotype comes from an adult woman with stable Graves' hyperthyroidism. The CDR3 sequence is CASRAGGTNTEAFF. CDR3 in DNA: TGTGCCAGCAGGGCCGGGGGTACGAACACTGAAGCTTTCTTT.